Presented here are 22 T cell receptor beta chains from one specimen sequenced in a study of shared clonotypes between healthy human individuals. Libraries were prepared by immunoSEQ multiplex PCR; TCRdb keeps only in-frame clonotypes and omits some of them. The sample holds millions of clones, approximately 94% seen once. The sequencing input was naive CD4+ T cells sorted from blood. Noted subset: CD45RA+ positively selected. These TCRs come from a man younger than 35 in good health.

The rearrangement links TRBV5-1 to TRBJ2-7; D gene uncertain. Trimming left V 0 bases short and J 2 bases short, with 9 bases between. This CDR3 spans 14 amino acids. CDR1 SGHRS and CDR2 YFSETQ come from the germline V gene. The CDR3 DNA reads TGCGCCAGCAGCTTGGCTTGGTTCGCCTACGAGCAGTACTTC. It is translated as CASSLAWFAYEQYF. Together with reference TRBV5-1 and TRBJ2-7, the CDR3 gives the full variable domain: KAGVTQTPRYLIKTRGQQVTLSCSPISGHRSVSWYQQTPGQGLQFLFEYFSETQRNKGNFPGRFSGRQFSNSRSEMNVSTLELGDSALYLCASSLAWFAYEQYFGPGTRLTVT.

DNA of the CDR3: TGTGCCAGCAGGAGGGCACAGTACAATGAGCAGTTCTTC. Translated: CASRRAQYNEQFF. The rearrangement links TRBV27 to TRBJ2-1; TRBD2 is a possible D gene (5 bases). V was trimmed by 6 bases and J by 4 bases, leaving 10 bases between them. Per the germline V gene, CDR1 is MNHEY and CDR2 is SMNVEV (reference sequence). This CDR3 is 13 amino acids long.

The chain recombines TRBV12-5 with TRBJ2-5; 7 bases align to TRBD2. The CDR3 sequence is 16 residues long. J lost 1 base, V lost 0 bases, and 5 bases had no gene match. Germline CDR1 and CDR2: LGHNT and FRNRAP. CDR3 in DNA: TGTGCTAGTGGTTTGGTATGGAGGGAGGGCCAAGAGACCCAGTACTTC. Amino acids: CASGLVWREGQETQYF.

Notes on this clone: Other DNA sequences within the sample encode an identical CDR3. The CDR3, as DNA: TGTGCCTGGAGTGTAGGAGGGGAGGGCGAAAAACTGTTTTTT. This encodes CAWSVGGEGEKLFF. The V and J genes are TRBV30 and TRBJ1-4, with TRBD1 as a possible D gene (5 bases). CDR1 is GTSNPN, CDR2 SVGIG, per germline (reference sequence). The CDR3 totals 14 residues. V lost 0 bases and J lost 8, with 13 bases in between.

As concerns this clone: Different DNA sequences within this sample yield the same CDR3. The chain joins TRBV5-1 to TRBJ2-7; perhaps TRBD2 as D (5 bases). Germline V gives CDR1 SGHRS, CDR2 YFSETQ. The CDR3 is 14 amino acids. Trimming shortened V by 3 bases and J by 0 bases, and 10 bases separated the two germline ends. CDR3 region: CASSSGGVSYEQYF. CDR3 DNA sequence: TGCGCCAGCAGCTCCGGAGGAGTCTCCTACGAGCAGTACTTC.

The chain is built from TRBV6-6 and TRBJ1-3, with D perhaps TRBD1 (6 bases). CDR3 length: 14 residues. The germline gives CDR1 MNHNY, CDR2 SVGAGI (reference sequence). Trimming took 5 bases from V and 5 from J, leaving 13 bases between them. This CDR3 is CASSPRGLRNTIYF. For the CDR3, the DNA is TGTGCCAGCAGTCCCAGGGGTCTTAGAAACACCATATATTTT.

In regard to this clone: A read error may produce the germline difference seen at one junction end. This CDR3 is also generated by other DNA sequences in the sample. The CDR3 loop is CASSPGTGRETQYF. CDR3 sequence (DNA): TGTGCTAGCAGCCCGGGGACAGGGAGGGAGACCCAGTACTTC. This chain uses TRBV7-7 with TRBJ2-5; TRBD1 aligns across 9 bases. CDR1 is SSHAT and CDR2 is FNYEAQ in the germline V gene (reference sequence). CDR3 length: 14 residues.

A few counts support this clone. The rearrangement links TRBV10-1 to TRBJ1-4, with D hard to call. V lost 2 bases, J lost 10 bases, and 11 bases lay in between. Germline loops: CDR1 WNHNN, CDR2 SYGVQD (reference sequence). CDR3 size: 13 residues. In DNA form, the CDR3 reads TGCGCCAGCAGTGAGACCGTCAAGGGAAAACTGTTTTTT. Amino acid sequence: CASSETVKGKLFF.

The rearrangement links TRBV6-6 to TRBJ2-7, with TRBD1 matching over 7 bases. CDR1 is MNHNY and CDR2 is SVGAGI in the germline V gene (reference sequence). The V and J ends lost 6 bases and 0 bases, in that order; junction bases with no gene match: 5. The CDR3 has 14 residues. The CDR3 is CASSQGQASYEQYF. The CDR3 DNA reads TGTGCCAGCAGCCAAGGACAGGCCTCCTACGAGCAGTACTTC.

CDR3 bases: TGTGCCAGCAGCTTATTTCGGGGGGTGAACACTGAAGCTTTCTTT. This codes for CASSLFRGVNTEAFF. V is TRBV7-9 and J is TRBJ1-1, with D possibly matching TRBD1 (5 bases). The CDR3 contains 15 residues. V was trimmed by 2 bases and J by 0 bases, leaving 10 bases between them. Germline lookup yields CDR1 SEHNR and CDR2 FQNEAQ (reference sequence).

This clone was seen only once. The V gene is TRBV15, the J gene TRBJ2-7; 9 nucleotides agree with TRBD1. CDR1 is LNHNV, CDR2 YYDKDF, per germline (reference sequence). CDR3 size: 13 residues. With 9 bases clipped from V and 3 bases from J, the junction kept 6 bases outside the gene matches. The CDR3 spells CATSGQGVYEQYF. Here the CDR3 DNA reads TGTGCCACGTCGGGACAGGGAGTCTACGAGCAGTACTTC.

The V gene is TRBV5-1, the J gene TRBJ1-4; the match to TRBD1 covers 8 bases. Germline V gene sequence: CDR1 SGHRS, CDR2 YFSETQ. V dropped 1 base and J dropped 3; count of bases not matched to a gene: 5. This CDR3 is built from 16 residues. CDR3: CASSLSGTGPNEKLFF. For the CDR3, the DNA is TGCGCCAGCAGCTTGTCCGGGACAGGACCTAATGAAAAACTGTTTTTT.

In this sample, this clone turned up once. The V gene is TRBV19, the J gene TRBJ1-6; D remains ambiguous. Between the trimmed V and J ends, which lost 4 bases and 0 bases, there was a span of 13 bases. The CDR3 contains 17 residues. From germline, CDR1 is LNHDA and CDR2 SQIVND (reference sequence). CDR3 sequence: CASSKDVPPSYNSPLHF. Here the CDR3 DNA reads TGTGCCAGTAGTAAGGACGTCCCACCCTCCTATAATTCACCCCTCCACTTT.

The CDR3 reads CASSELGRGPGGYGYTF. CDR3 DNA sequence: TGTGCCAGCAGTGAATTAGGGAGGGGGCCCGGGGGCTATGGCTACACCTTC. The chain employs TRBV6-1 and TRBJ1-2, with 7 bases fitting TRBD1. V lost 2 bases and J lost 4; bases outside the gene matches: 13. The length of the CDR3 is 17 residues. Germline V gives CDR1 MNHNS, CDR2 SASEGT.

The chain joins TRBV18 to TRBJ1-6, with 9 nucleotides matching TRBD1. Germline V CDR1 and CDR2: KGHSH, LQKENI. This CDR3 spans 19 amino acids. V lost 4 bases to trimming and J lost 7 bases; unmatched junction nucleotides: 17. CDR3 amino acids: CASSLLPGQGNQGNSPLHF. CDR3 in DNA: TGTGCCAGCTCACTCCTTCCGGGACAGGGTAACCAAGGGAATTCACCCCTCCACTTT.

The chain uses TRBV10-3 and TRBJ1-2, with D tentatively TRBD1 (6 bases). CDR1 and CDR2 (germline): ENHRY, SYGVKD. V was shortened by 3 bases and J by 8 bases, with 10 bases between the two germline ends. The CDR3 extends over 12 amino acids. CDR3 nucleotide sequence: TGTGCCATCAGTGAAAGGGGGGACGGCTACACCTTC. This sequence encodes CAISERGDGYTF.

V and J are TRBV7-9 and TRBJ2-3; TRBD2 agrees at 7 bases. CDR1 and CDR2 from the germline V gene are SEHNR and FQNEAQ (reference sequence). The CDR3 is made up of 15 amino acids. J gave up 5 bases and V 5 bases, and 10 bases lay outside the gene matches. CDR3 amino acids: CASSPSGARGDTQYF. The CDR3 region has the DNA TGTGCCAGCAGCCCCAGCGGGGCGCGAGGAGATACGCAGTATTTT.

This chain connects TRBV30 to TRBJ2-7; the match to TRBD1 covers 8 bases. CDR1 and CDR2 from the germline V gene are GTSNPN and SVGIG (reference sequence). Losses at the gene ends were 0 bases for V and 7 bases for J; bases not matched to a gene: 11. The CDR3 contains 15 residues. The DNA of the CDR3 is TGTGCCTGGAGTGTGGGGGTTCAGGGGGCTGGAGAGCAGTACTTC. Its protein product is CAWSVGVQGAGEQYF.

This clone has only a few counts. The chain carries TRBV7-9 and TRBJ1-6; a weak D match, TRBD1 (6 bases). The CDR3 covers 15 residues. V was cut by 4 bases and J by 8 bases, with 15 bases left in between. The germline V gene has CDR1 SEHNR and CDR2 FQNEAQ (reference sequence). CDR3 coding DNA: TGTGCCAGCAGCTCGAACGGTTGGGGGCATTCACCCCTCCACTTT. Residues: CASSSNGWGHSPLHF.

The J gene is TRBJ2-5, the V gene TRBV11-3; either TRBD1 or TRBD2 may fit D (5 bases each). The germline V and J ends were trimmed by 4 bases and 5 bases, with 14 bases remaining between them. The CDR3 is made up of 14 amino acids. From germline, CDR1 is SGHNT and CDR2 YENEEA. CDR3 sequence (DNA): TGTGCCAGCAGCTCTCGGGGCTATGGGGAGACCCAGTACTTC. Translated: CASSSRGYGETQYF.

The V call is TRBV10-3, the J call TRBJ2-3; 9 nucleotides agree with TRBD1. This CDR3 region has 14 residues. CDR1 and CDR2 (germline): ENHRY, SYGVKD. Trimming cost V 6 bases and J 3 bases; bases outside gene matches: 4. The CDR3 spells CAIRGTGRTDTQYF. The DNA for the CDR3 is TGTGCCATCAGAGGGACAGGGAGGACAGATACGCAGTATTTT.

V is TRBV5-6 and J is TRBJ2-1; 7 nucleotides match TRBD2. Germline values: CDR1 SGHDT, CDR2 YYEEEE. The V gene end was trimmed by 4 bases and the J gene end by 7 bases; junction bases not matched to a gene: 11. The CDR3 is made up of 15 amino acids. The CDR3 DNA reads TGTGCCAGCAGCCGGAGTTCAGCGGGATGGAATGAGCAGTTCTTC. Translation gives CASSRSSAGWNEQFF.